The entry below describes one T cell receptor (beta chain). In its sample, this clone was seen once. Its antigen is still unknown. Base-call qualities are not available, and no considerably larger clone is one nucleotide away. The immunoSEQ Assay, a bias-controlled multiplex PCR, was used to amplify TCRbeta CDR3 regions from genomic DNA. Per the authors' processing: Nucleated cell counts per sample were estimated from amplification of reference gene primers within the assay. To quantify the absolute abundance of each unique TCRbeta CDR3 rearrangement, sequence reads were collapsed and filtered. For each sample, productive Simpson clonality was calculated as the square root of Simpson's diversity index across productive rearrangements. TCRdb retrieved this table from immuneACCESS and kept in-frame rearrangements only. Not all clones are present; in checked studies, unresolved V genes account for under half, and no reason is known for the remainder. That table furnishes V, J and clone size, whereas the DNA furnished D and trimming. The sample table lists 100,000 to 120,000 clones, 87% of them with a count of one. Around 4.8% of the sample comes from the top ten.

The junction carries 8 bases between V and J, which are trimmed by 5 bases and 0 bases respectively. CDR1 and CDR2 are read off the germline V gene as MRHNA and SNTAGT. The CDR3 measures 14 amino acids from cysteine to phenylalanine. The entry retains the CDR3 DNA only, 42 bases that are in frame from base 1. The sample comes from a study of blood T cell repertoires in COVID-19 (dated by TCRdb to the early 2020s). In the study overall: Collaborator samples came from the United States, Italy and Spain and covered acute and convalescent phases of COVID-19. The material from the prospective study consisted of cDNA or gDNA derived from T cells, B-cell-depleted T cells, or PBMCs. The dataset comprised deeply sampled blood TCRbeta repertoires from subjects exposed to, actively infected with, or recovered from COVID-19. A freely available public database, intended as a resource for researchers studying the immune response to SARS-CoV-2, is where the repertoires were released. The samples were drawn from two sources: the first 160 participants of the ongoing ImmuneRACE study, and about 1,300 subjects contributed by 6 global collaborators. Sample metadata almost always included a de-identified subject ID, COVID-19 status, age in years and sex. Where available, HLA class I and class II types were obtained from metadata supplied by the sample provider rather than from assay-based typing. The paper as a whole reports these results and caveats: The quantity of clinical and demographic metadata differed by source and by participant and was supplied without curation.

Whole blood was collected in K2EDTA tubes by collaborating institutions according to the institutions' own protocols. Collaborator samples were shipped for TCRbeta analysis as frozen whole blood, isolated PBMCs, or DNA extracted from either sample type. The clonotype originates from a human donor in a cohort sampled during active COVID-19. The sample taken for sequencing was peripheral blood. Recombination linked TRBV6-4 to TRBJ2-1; a tentative D call is TRBD1 (6 bases match). The nucleotides read TGTGCCAGCAGTAGGGACAACTCCTACAATGAGCAGTTCTTC. This translates into CASSRDNSYNEQFF.